These 23 T cell receptor beta chains were all obtained from the same sample, sequenced in a study of T cells in Graves' hyperthyroidism and ophthalmopathy. TCR beta CDR3 region amplification was performed from RNA transcripts. First-round RT-PCR targeting the TCR CDR3 was performed with the HTBI primer set. TCRdb used MiXCR to reprocess the multiplex PCR reads, holding one entry per CDR3 protein. The sample has approximately 700,000 distinct CDR3 sequences; 16% are singletons. The source material was blood. The receptors originated from a man younger than 30 with Graves' hyperthyroidism.

This clonotype came up many times. V usage is TRBV24-1 and J usage is TRBJ2-3; D tentatively fits TRBD1 or TRBD2 (5 bases each). The germline V gene encodes CDR1 KGHDR and CDR2 SFDVKD. The ends were cut back, 9 bases at V and 1 base at J, with 13 bases in the middle. CDR3 length: 14 residues. The CDR3 DNA reads TGTGCCACCCAGGGACGGACGCGCACAGATACGCAGTATTTT. Protein: CATQGRTRTDTQYF.

This clonotype has ten or more counts. This sequence joins TRBV28 and TRBJ2-7; 8 nucleotides align to TRBD2. The CDR3 is 12 residues long. The germline CDR1 and CDR2 sequences are MDHEN and SYDVKM. Trimming at V came to 6 bases and at J to 7 bases, leaving 5 bases not matched to a gene. This CDR3 reads CASSRLAREQYF. In nucleotides, the CDR3 is TGTGCCAGCAGCCGACTAGCGAGGGAGCAGTACTTC.

The chain joins TRBV7-3 to TRBJ2-1, with 8 bases lining up with TRBD2. Germline trimming cut 1 base from V and 4 bases from J; bases unmatched to any gene: 9. There are 17 residues in the CDR3. The germline V gene has CDR1 SGHTA and CDR2 FQGTGA. This CDR3 is CASSLIGGASGYNEQFF. CDR3 in DNA: TGTGCCAGCAGCTTAATTGGGGGAGCTAGCGGGTACAATGAGCAGTTCTTC.

The chain has TRBV12-3 or TRBV12-4 and TRBJ2-2, with D unresolved. Trimming removed 3 bases from V and 6 bases from J, with 11 bases in between. This CDR3 comprises 14 residues. This CDR3 reads CASSLGHGAGELFF. For the CDR3, the DNA is TGTGCCAGCAGTTTGGGTCATGGGGCCGGGGAGCTGTTTTTT.

This clonotype was detected many times. The chain links TRBV28 to TRBJ2-2, with D possibly called TRBD1 or TRBD2 (6 bases each). CDR1 and CDR2 from the germline V gene are MDHEN and SYDVKM. The ends were cut back, 4 bases at V and 2 bases at J, with 11 bases in the middle. This CDR3 comprises 15 residues. CDR3 coding DNA: TGTGCCAGCAGTTCTCTCGGGGGCAACACCGGGGAGCTGTTTTTT. It translates to CASSSLGGNTGELFF.

The J gene is TRBJ2-7, the V gene TRBV20-1; no definite D call. There are 12 residues in the CDR3. V was pared by 4 bases and J by 0 bases, with 7 bases between. Germline CDR1 is DFQATT and CDR2 is SNEGSKA (reference sequence). The CDR3 sequence is CSAIGDSYEQYF. The CDR3 DNA is TGCAGTGCTATAGGAGACTCCTACGAGCAGTACTTC.

For this clonotype: This could be a read error, since a much larger clone is one nucleotide away. This rearrangement joins TRBV11-2 to TRBJ2-1, with a weak D call TRBD1 (6 bases). Per the germline V gene, CDR1 is SGHAT and CDR2 is FQNNGV. The CDR3 spans 12 residues. For the CDR3, the DNA is TGTGCCAGCAGTCAAGGGGGATATGAGCAGTCCTTC. Translation gives CASSQGGYEQSF.

The sample holds many counts of this clonotype. V and J are TRBV12-3 or TRBV12-4 and TRBJ2-5, with D perhaps TRBD1 (5 bases). V lost 1 base and J lost 4, with 13 bases in between. The CDR3 runs 15 residues. CDR3 in DNA: TGTGCCAGCAGTTTAGACCTAGGGGTGGGAGAGACCCAGTACTTC. Translation gives CASSLDLGVGETQYF.

This clonotype was counted a single time. A read error may account for a junction end that differs from germline. The chain uses TRBV7-9 and TRBJ2-1; D is undetermined. The CDR3 extends over 12 amino acids. Germline CDR1 SEHNR, CDR2 FQNEAQ (reference sequence). This chain's CDR3 is CASSPPYNEQLF. CDR3 nucleotide sequence: TGTGCCAGCAGCCCGCCTTACAATGAGCAGCTCTTC.

The table lists this clonotype with many counts. This chain joins TRBV11-2 and TRBJ2-7, with D unresolved. The V and J ends lost 3 bases and 0 bases respectively, with 12 bases between them. Germline CDR1 SGHAT, CDR2 FQNNGV. This CDR3 spans 15 amino acids. The CDR3, as DNA: TGTGCCAGCAGCTTTGAGAGATGGAGCTCCTACGAGCAGTACTTC. It translates to CASSFERWSSYEQYF.

This clonotype came up many times. This chain links TRBV2 with TRBJ2-1; the D gene is possibly TRBD1 (5 bases). Germline CDR1 is SNHLY and CDR2 is FYNNEI. There are 15 residues in the CDR3. V was cut by 7 bases and J by 7 bases, with 20 bases left in between. CDR3 region: CASNPGYGYRNEQFF. In DNA, the CDR3 is TGTGCCAGCAACCCAGGGTATGGATATCGGAATGAGCAGTTCTTC.

This chain links TRBV28 with TRBJ2-2; a possible D gene is TRBD1 (6 bases). V lost 1 base and J 4 bases, leaving 13 bases between the germline ends. Germline-derived CDR1 and CDR2 are MDHEN and SYDVKM. This CDR3 contains 16 residues. The DNA of the CDR3 is TGTGCCAGCAGTTTATCGGTGGGGGCGGGCACCGGGGAGCTGTTTTTT. Protein: CASSLSVGAGTGELFF.

This clonotype was detected ten times or more. The chain is built from TRBV3-1 and TRBJ2-3; no clear D gene. The CDR3 is 14 residues long. CDR1 is LGHDT, CDR2 YNNKEL, per germline (reference sequence). V was clipped by 7 bases and J by 0 bases, with 11 bases between them. This CDR3 reads CASTFSTSTDTQYF. The CDR3 coding sequence is TGTGCCAGCACATTCTCTACTAGCACAGATACGCAGTATTTT.

CDR3 amino acids: CASSGPLGDSYEQYF. Written as DNA, the CDR3 is TGTGCCAGCAGTGGACCTTTGGGGGACTCCTACGAGCAGTACTTC. The chain has TRBV28 and TRBJ2-7; D is perhaps TRBD1 or TRBD2 (5 bases each). Trimming shortened V by 5 bases and J by 0 bases, and 14 bases separated the two germline ends. CDR3 size: 15 residues. Germline V gene data show CDR1 as MDHEN and CDR2 as SYDVKM.

V usage is TRBV7-2 and J usage is TRBJ1-4; D call uncertain. The germline gives CDR1 SGHTA, CDR2 FQGNSA. V lost 2 bases to trimming and J lost 8 bases, with 6 bases between them. The CDR3 has 12 residues. The CDR3 loop is CASSLYSEKLFF. The CDR3 DNA sequence: TGTGCCAGCAGCTTATATAGCGAAAAACTGTTTTTT. Supplemented by reference TRBV7-2 and TRBJ1-4, the full variable domain reads GAGVSQSPSNKVTEKGKDVELRCDPISGHTALYWYRQSLGQGLEFLIYFQGNSAPDKSGLPSDRFSAERTGGSVSTLTIQRTQQEDSAVYLCASSLYSEKLFFGSGTQLSVL.

The sample holds a few counts of this clonotype. The chain joins TRBV19 to TRBJ2-7; D gene ambiguous. With 5 bases removed from V and 2 bases from J, the gap between germline ends came to 16 bases. CDR3 length: 15 residues. Per the germline V gene, CDR1 is LNHDA and CDR2 is SQIVND (reference sequence). The CDR3: CASSSSLGWAYEQYF. Written as DNA, the CDR3 is TGTGCCAGTAGTTCCTCCTTGGGTTGGGCCTACGAGCAGTACTTC.

The table lists this clonotype with a few counts. J is TRBJ2-7 and V is TRBV10-3, with 8 bases matching TRBD1. Unmatched junction bases numbered 12, after V lost 4 bases and J lost 7 bases. The germline V gene has CDR1 ENHRY and CDR2 SYGVKD. This CDR3 region has 15 residues. CDR3 nucleotides: TGTGCCATCAGTGTCTTGGCAGGGGGCCTCGGGGAGCAGTACTTC. Its translation: CAISVLAGGLGEQYF.

This clonotype was picked up many times. This chain uses TRBV7-9 with TRBJ2-7; TRBD2 is a possible D gene (6 bases). CDR3 length: 18 residues. CDR1 is SEHNR, CDR2 FQNEAQ, per germline (reference sequence). V was trimmed by 5 bases and J by 6 bases, leaving 29 bases between them. The CDR3 sequence: CASSPAVHHAGSSVEQYF. The CDR3 DNA reads as TGTGCCAGCAGCCCAGCGGTCCACCACGCGGGATCCTCGGTCGAGCAGTACTTC. The variable domain in full, with the rest retrieved from reference TRBV7-9 and TRBJ2-7, is DTGVSQNPRHKITKRGQNVTFRCDPISEHNRLYWYRQTLGQGPEFLTYFQNEAQLEKSRLLSDRFSAERPKGSFSTLEIQRTEQGDSAMYLCASSPAVHHAGSSVEQYFGPGTRLTVT.

Details on this clonotype: A junction boundary mismatches the germline segment, possibly from a read error. V is TRBV28 and J is TRBJ2-3; 10 bases agree with TRBD1. The CDR3 extends over 16 amino acids. CDR1 MDHEN and CDR2 SYDVKM come from the germline V gene. The CDR3 bases are TGTGCCAGCAGTGACCCTGGGACAGGGGATGCAGATACGCAATATTTT. It yields the protein CASSDPGTGDADTQYF.

This clonotype was recorded many times. Germline is not matched at one junction end, which may reflect a read error. CDR3 in amino acids: CASSLLGNSEAFF. The CDR3 DNA reads TGTGCCAGCAGTTTACTGGGGAACTCTGAAGCTTTCTTT. The V and J genes are TRBV27 and TRBJ1-1; no clear D. Looked up from germline, CDR1 is MNHEY and CDR2 is SMNVEV (reference sequence). The CDR3 is 13 residues long.

This clonotype was detected only a few times. This chain joins TRBV27 and TRBJ2-2; the match to TRBD1 covers 10 bases. This CDR3 is 16 amino acids long. V shed 5 bases and J 5 bases; nucleotides not matched to a gene: 8. The germline CDR1 and CDR2 sequences are MNHEY and SMNVEV (reference sequence). DNA of the CDR3: TGTGCCAGCAGTCCGCGACAGGGGGCGCGGACCGGGGAGCTGTTTTTT. Encoded protein: CASSPRQGARTGELFF.

The chain combines TRBV13 with TRBJ2-1; 10 bases fit TRBD2. The CDR3 consists of 15 residues. V dropped 4 bases and J dropped 7; count of bases not matched to a gene: 7. The germline gives CDR1 PRHDT, CDR2 FYEKMQ (reference sequence). CDR3 sequence: CASSSLAGVRNEQFF. In DNA form, the CDR3 reads TGTGCCAGCAGCTCCCTAGCGGGAGTCAGGAATGAGCAGTTCTTC.

This sequence joins TRBV9 and TRBJ2-3; D perhaps matches TRBD1 (6 bases). V was trimmed by 0 bases and J by 0 bases, leaving 11 bases between them. There are 16 residues in the CDR3. CDR1 is SGDLS, CDR2 YYNGEE, per germline. Here the CDR3 DNA reads TGTGCCAGCAGCGTAGCTACAGGGATTAGCACAGATACGCAGTATTTT. Amino acids: CASSVATGISTDTQYF.